This T cell receptor beta chain was obtained from a study of blood T cell repertoires in COVID-19. Germline values: CDR1 SNHLY, CDR2 FYNNEI. The CDR3 is made up of 13 amino acids. With 8 bases removed from V and 7 bases from J, the gap between germline ends came to 14 bases. Sequencing used immunoSEQ multiplex PCR; TCRdb keeps in-frame clones, though not all of them. The sample holds about 200,000 clones, around three quarters seen once. The sequence came from a woman between 70 and 85 years old with acute or convalescent COVID-19. The chain joins TRBV2 to TRBJ2-2; D uncertain. The source material was peripheral blood. DNA of the CDR3: TGTGCCAGCCGTCCGGAGTCGGACGGGGAGCTGTTTTTT. Translating it yields CASRPESDGELFF.